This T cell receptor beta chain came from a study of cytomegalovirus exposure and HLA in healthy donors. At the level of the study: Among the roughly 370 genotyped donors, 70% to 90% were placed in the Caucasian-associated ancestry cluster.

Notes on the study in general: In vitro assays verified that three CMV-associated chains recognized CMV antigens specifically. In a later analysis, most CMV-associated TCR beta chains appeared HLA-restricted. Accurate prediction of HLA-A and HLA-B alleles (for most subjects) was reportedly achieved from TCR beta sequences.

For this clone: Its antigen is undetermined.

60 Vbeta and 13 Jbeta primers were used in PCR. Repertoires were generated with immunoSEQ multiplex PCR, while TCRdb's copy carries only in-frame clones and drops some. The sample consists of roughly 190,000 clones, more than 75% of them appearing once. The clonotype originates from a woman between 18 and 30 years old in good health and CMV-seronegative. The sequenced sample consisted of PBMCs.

CDR3 in DNA: TGTGCCAGCAGCCCTAGCGGGGGTAGCTCCTACGAGCAGTACTTC. This translates into CASSPSGGSSYEQYF. The chain combines TRBV6-5 with TRBJ2-5; 10 nucleotides align to TRBD2. The end of the DNA fits TRBJ2-7 better, so the J call may be wrong. The CDR3 consists of 15 residues. The V gene's germline CDR1 is MNHEY and CDR2 SVGAGI.